This T cell receptor (beta chain) was documented in a study of cytomegalovirus exposure and HLA in healthy donors (dated by TCRdb to 2017 to 2019). Regarding the study in general: A later analysis indicated that the 120 validation repertoires were generated on the platform also employed for the 720 or so repertoires of the first cohort. The study was designed to test whether signatures of past pathogen exposure could be identified by cataloging public T cell receptors. High-throughput TCR immunosequencing, statistical association of individual TCRs with disease status, and machine learning were combined to predict cytomegalovirus infection status. In addition to the first cohort of roughly 670 subjects, a separate validation cohort of approximately 130 different subjects was used. Study-level results and caveats: Three of the identified cytomegalovirus-associated TCR beta chains were confirmed in vitro to be specific for cytomegalovirus antigens. The classifier was reported to diagnose cytomegalovirus status with high specificity and sensitivity in both the original and validation cohorts. All 120 or so repertoires were used to score co-occurrence in the validation cohort in a later analysis, because that analysis had no HLA typing for the cohort. Subsequent analysis determined that TCRs grouped into clusters in the first cohort also showed a tendency toward co-occurrence across the 120 or so validation repertoires, and 94% of cluster scores exceeded 0. The authors suggested that the approach could potentially be extended to other disease states and immunological phenotypes. The study gave a list of about 160 TCR beta chains associated with cytomegalovirus. Most TCR sequences were observed very rarely across donors, whereas some public TCRs were present in many individuals.

For CDR1 and CDR2, the germline V gene (reference sequence) lists MNHEY and SMNVEV. Germline trimming: 9 bases from V, 2 bases from J; junction bases outside gene matches: 6. Its CDR3 holds 14 amino acids, cysteine through phenylalanine. The entry retains the CDR3 DNA only, 42 bases that are in frame from base 1. Note on this clone: Its antigen has not been determined. No clone much larger than this one lies a single base away; base qualities are absent.

Separate from the roughly 700-subject first cohort, the validation cohort of about 130 subjects was the group to which the donors belonged. Libraries were constructed by the immunoSEQ multiplex PCR assay. As for how the authors treated the data: A statistical classification framework was built for diagnosing cytomegalovirus status from the catalog of TCR beta chain sequences. This is the immuneACCESS table as TCRdb keeps it, with only in-frame sequences that have V and J called. A part of the clones is gone; compared with another copy, unresolved V genes explain less than half, and the rest is unexplained. V and J calls and clone size are those listed in that table; D and trimming were worked out from the DNA. In all, the sample holds about 130,000 clones, and about 87% of those were seen once. The leading ten clones occupy 6.2% of the sample.

The origin of this receptor is a woman aged 30 to 39 in good health and CMV-seropositive. Sequenced material: PBMCs. The chain is made from TRBV27 and TRBJ2-1, with 8 middle bases fitting TRBD2. The bases are TGTGCCAGTATGCGGGGACTAGCCTACAATGAGCAGTTCTTC. Translated, this is CASMRGLAYNEQFF.